This T cell receptor beta chain was identified during a study of cytomegalovirus exposure and HLA in healthy donors. Study findings and constraints: TCR beta V- and J-gene trimming was later associated with a missense DCLRE1C variant.

The V and J ends lost 2 bases and 5 bases respectively, with 15 bases between them. CDR1 and CDR2 from the germline V gene are GTSNPN and SVGIG (reference sequence). The CDR3 consists of 15 residues. PCR was performed using 60 Vbeta and 13 Jbeta primers. Using immunoSEQ multiplex PCR, the repertoire was profiled, and TCRdb retains in-frame clones only, with some absent. This sample carries tens of thousands of clones, approximately 90% of them seen once, and the ten largest clones take around 3%. Note on this clone: Its specificity is not known.

The V and J genes are TRBV30 and TRBJ2-2, with D tentatively TRBD1 (6 bases). The sequencing input was PBMCs. The TCR originated in a boy between 10 and 17 years old in good health and CMV-seronegative. CDR3 residues: CAWSSSGTRTGELFF. Here the CDR3 DNA reads TGTGCCTGGAGTTCTTCCGGGACACGGACCGGGGAGCTGTTTTTT.